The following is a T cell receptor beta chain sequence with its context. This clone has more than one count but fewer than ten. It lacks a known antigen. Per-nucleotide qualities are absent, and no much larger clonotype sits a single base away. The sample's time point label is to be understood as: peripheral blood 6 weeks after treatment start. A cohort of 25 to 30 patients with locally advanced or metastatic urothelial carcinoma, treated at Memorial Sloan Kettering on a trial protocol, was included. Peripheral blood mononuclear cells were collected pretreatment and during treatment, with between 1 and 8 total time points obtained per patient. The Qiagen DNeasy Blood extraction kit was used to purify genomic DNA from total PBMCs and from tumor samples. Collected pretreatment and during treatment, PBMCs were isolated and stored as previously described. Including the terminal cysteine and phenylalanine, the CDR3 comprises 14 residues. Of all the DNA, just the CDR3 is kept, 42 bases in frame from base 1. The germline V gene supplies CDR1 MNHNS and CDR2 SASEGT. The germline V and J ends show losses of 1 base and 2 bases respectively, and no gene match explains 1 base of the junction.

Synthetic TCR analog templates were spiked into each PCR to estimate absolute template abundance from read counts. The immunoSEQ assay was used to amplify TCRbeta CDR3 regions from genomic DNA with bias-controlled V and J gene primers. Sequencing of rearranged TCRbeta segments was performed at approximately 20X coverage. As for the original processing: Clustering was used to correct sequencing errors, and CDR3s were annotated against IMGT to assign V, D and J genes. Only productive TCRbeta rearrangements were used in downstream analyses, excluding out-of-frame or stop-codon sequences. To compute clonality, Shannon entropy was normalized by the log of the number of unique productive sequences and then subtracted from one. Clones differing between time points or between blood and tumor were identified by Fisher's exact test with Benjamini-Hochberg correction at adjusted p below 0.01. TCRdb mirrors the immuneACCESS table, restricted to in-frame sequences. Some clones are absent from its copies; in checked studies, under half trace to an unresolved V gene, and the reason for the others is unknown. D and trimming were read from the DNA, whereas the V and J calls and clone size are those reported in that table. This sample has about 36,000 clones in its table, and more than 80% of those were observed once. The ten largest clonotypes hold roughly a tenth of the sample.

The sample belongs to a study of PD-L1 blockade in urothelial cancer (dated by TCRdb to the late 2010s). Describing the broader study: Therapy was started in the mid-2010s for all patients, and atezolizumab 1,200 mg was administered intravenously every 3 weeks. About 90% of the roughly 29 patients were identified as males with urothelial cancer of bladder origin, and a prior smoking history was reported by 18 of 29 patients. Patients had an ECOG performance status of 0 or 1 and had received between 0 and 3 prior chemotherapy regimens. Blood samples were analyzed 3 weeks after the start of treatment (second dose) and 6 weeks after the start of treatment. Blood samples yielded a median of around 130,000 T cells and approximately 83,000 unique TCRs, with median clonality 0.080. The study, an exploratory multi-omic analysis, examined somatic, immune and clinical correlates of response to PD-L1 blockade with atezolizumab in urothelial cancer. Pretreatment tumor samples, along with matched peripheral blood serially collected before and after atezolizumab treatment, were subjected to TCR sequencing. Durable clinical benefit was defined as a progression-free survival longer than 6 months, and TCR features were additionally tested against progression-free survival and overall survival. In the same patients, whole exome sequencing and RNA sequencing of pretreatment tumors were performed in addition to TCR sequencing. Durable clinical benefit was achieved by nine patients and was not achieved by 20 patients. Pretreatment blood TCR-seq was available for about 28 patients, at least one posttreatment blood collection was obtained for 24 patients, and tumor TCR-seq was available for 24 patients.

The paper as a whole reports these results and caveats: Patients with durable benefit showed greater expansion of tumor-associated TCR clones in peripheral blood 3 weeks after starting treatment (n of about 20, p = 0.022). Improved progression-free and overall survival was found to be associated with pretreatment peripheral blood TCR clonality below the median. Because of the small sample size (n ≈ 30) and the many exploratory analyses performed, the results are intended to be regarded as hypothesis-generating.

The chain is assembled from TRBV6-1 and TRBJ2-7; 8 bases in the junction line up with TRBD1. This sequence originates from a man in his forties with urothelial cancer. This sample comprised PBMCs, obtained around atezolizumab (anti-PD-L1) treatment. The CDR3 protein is CASSEGTGPYEQYF. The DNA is TGTGCCAGCAGTGAAGGGACAGGGCCCTACGAGCAGTACTTC.